These T cell receptor beta chains were read from a single sample in a study of graft-versus-host responses after intestinal transplantation. Using immunoSEQ multiplex PCR, the repertoire was profiled, and TCRdb retains in-frame clones only, with some absent. The sample holds approximately 90,000 clones, 82% seen once. No antigen has been assigned to these receptors. Sample: unstimulated CD4+ T cells sorted from spleen or lymph node cells, taken before intestinal transplant. All receptors come from a human donor who received an intestinal transplant. Both conserved end residues are part of each CDR3. The D gene is left open where the match is weak. Expanded clones are given a class, and other clones once, few, many or no size at all.

J gene: TRBJ1-5
D gene: .
V gene: TRBV6-1
clone size: .
CDR3 protein: CASREDRGNPDYSNQPQHF
CDR3 DNA: TGTGCCAGCAGGGAAGACCGGGGGAACCCGGATTATAGCAATCAGCCCCAGCATTTT

J gene: TRBJ2-6
D gene: .
V gene: TRBV28
clone size: few
CDR3 protein: CASSPQGGASGANVLTF
CDR3 DNA: TGTGCCAGCAGTCCACAGGGAGGGGCCTCTGGGGCCAACGTCCTGACTTTC

J gene: TRBJ2-2
D gene: TRBD1
V gene: TRBV5-1
clone size: .
CDR3 protein: CASSLGTGDNTGELFF
CDR3 DNA: TGCGCCAGCAGCTTGGGGACAGGGGATAACACCGGGGAGCTGTTTTTT

J gene: TRBJ1-5
D gene: .
V gene: TRBV5-6
clone size: .
CDR3 protein: CASSFGDQPQHF
CDR3 DNA: TGTGCCAGCAGCTTCGGTGATCAGCCCCAGCATTTT

J gene: TRBJ1-1
D gene: .
V gene: TRBV7-2
clone size: .
CDR3 protein: CASSLAGRVGAFF
CDR3 DNA: TGTGCCAGCAGCTTAGCGGGGAGGGTTGGGGCTTTCTTT

J gene: TRBJ2-1
D gene: TRBD2
V gene: TRBV19
clone size: .
CDR3 protein: CASSLGLAGGDEQFF
CDR3 DNA: TGTGCCAGTAGTCTCGGACTAGCGGGCGGCGATGAGCAGTTCTTC

J gene: TRBJ2-2
D gene: TRBD2
V gene: TRBV27
clone size: .
CDR3 protein: CASSLSKASGAFGELFF
CDR3 DNA: TGTGCCAGCAGTTTATCGAAGGCTAGCGGAGCCTTCGGGGAGCTGTTTTTT

J gene: TRBJ2-5
D gene: .
V gene: TRBV13
clone size: .
CDR3 protein: CASSLRDFKETQYF
CDR3 DNA: TGTGCCAGCAGCTTGCGGGACTTTAAAGAGACCCAGTACTTC

J gene: TRBJ1-3
D gene: .
V gene: TRBV10-3
clone size: .
CDR3 protein: CAISRQGNTIYF
CDR3 DNA: TGTGCCATCAGCCGACAGGGAAACACCATATATTTT

J gene: TRBJ1-6
D gene: TRBD1
V gene: TRBV5-8
clone size: .
CDR3 protein: CASSFRTGNSPLHF
CDR3 DNA: TGTGCCAGCAGCTTCCGGACAGGGAATTCACCCCTCCACTTT

J gene: TRBJ2-3
D gene: .
V gene: TRBV21-1
clone size: .
CDR3 protein: CASSGQGPDTQYF
CDR3 DNA: TGTGCCAGCAGCGGACAGGGGCCAGATACGCAGTATTTT

J gene: TRBJ2-7
D gene: TRBD1
V gene: TRBV18
clone size: .
CDR3 protein: CASSLSRDRGKGYEQYF
CDR3 DNA: TGTGCCAGCTCACTGAGTCGGGACAGGGGAAAGGGATACGAGCAGTACTTC

J gene: TRBJ1-6
D gene: TRBD1
V gene: TRBV7-8
clone size: .
CDR3 protein: CASSRPGQDSPPLHF
CDR3 DNA: TGTGCCAGCAGTAGACCGGGACAGGACTCTCCACCCCTCCACTTT

J gene: TRBJ2-7
D gene: TRBD2
V gene: TRBV5-1
clone size: .
CDR3 protein: CASREAGGQYEQYF
CDR3 DNA: TGCGCCAGCCGTGAAGCGGGGGGCCAGTACGAGCAGTACTTC

J gene: TRBJ1-5
D gene: .
V gene: TRBV2
clone size: .
CDR3 protein: CASSEALGPQHF
CDR3 DNA: TGTGCCAGCAGTGAAGCGCTCGGGCCCCAGCATTTT

J gene: TRBJ1-5
D gene: .
V gene: TRBV7-8
clone size: once
CDR3 protein: CASQQVVGGNQPQHF
CDR3 DNA: TGTGCCAGCCAACAGGTCGTCGGGGGGAATCAGCCCCAGCATTTT

J gene: TRBJ2-1
D gene: TRBD2
V gene: TRBV19
clone size: .
CDR3 protein: CASRSPGLAGQNEQFF
CDR3 DNA: TGTGCCAGTAGGTCCCCCGGACTAGCGGGGCAGAATGAGCAGTTCTTC

J gene: TRBJ2-7
D gene: .
V gene: TRBV28
clone size: .
CDR3 protein: CASSSETGVYEQYF
CDR3 DNA: TGTGCCAGCAGTTCAGAGACAGGAGTTTACGAGCAGTACTTC

J gene: TRBJ1-1
D gene: .
V gene: TRBV6-6
clone size: .
CDR3 protein: CASSYSGLYTEAFF
CDR3 DNA: TGTGCCAGCAGTTACTCGGGCCTTTACACTGAAGCTTTCTTT

J gene: TRBJ2-2
D gene: .
V gene: TRBV12-1
clone size: .
CDR3 protein: CASSFVAGSNTGELFF
CDR3 DNA: TGTGCCAGCAGCTTTGTGGCGGGGTCAAACACCGGGGAGCTGTTTTTT

J gene: TRBJ2-5
D gene: .
V gene: TRBV5-1
clone size: .
CDR3 protein: CASSLGGPGEQETQYF
CDR3 DNA: TGCGCCAGCAGCTTGGGGGGGCCAGGAGAGCAAGAGACCCAGTACTTC

J gene: TRBJ1-2
D gene: TRBD1
V gene: TRBV19
clone size: .
CDR3 protein: CASSNLRDRLFYGYTF
CDR3 DNA: TGTGCCAGTAGCAATCTCCGGGACAGGTTGTTCTATGGCTACACCTTC

J gene: TRBJ1-2
D gene: .
V gene: TRBV18
clone size: .
CDR3 protein: CASSPRSGSGNYGYTF
CDR3 DNA: TGTGCCAGCTCACCACGGAGCGGCAGCGGTAACTATGGCTACACCTTC

J gene: TRBJ1-6
D gene: TRBD1
V gene: TRBV7-2
clone size: .
CDR3 protein: CASSRDRGSSYNSPLHF
CDR3 DNA: TGTGCCAGCAGCCGGGACAGGGGGAGCTCCTATAATTCACCCCTCCACTTT

J gene: TRBJ2-5
D gene: TRBD1
V gene: TRBV5-6
clone size: .
CDR3 protein: CASSYGQGSETQYF
CDR3 DNA: TGTGCCAGCAGCTATGGACAGGGGTCAGAGACCCAGTACTTC

J gene: TRBJ2-7
D gene: TRBD2
V gene: TRBV5-6
clone size: few
CDR3 protein: CASAGLAGALGEQYF
CDR3 DNA: TGTGCCAGCGCCGGGCTAGCGGGAGCCTTGGGGGAGCAGTACTTC

J gene: TRBJ2-1
D gene: .
V gene: TRBV14
clone size: once
CDR3 protein: CASSPRTSFGYNEQFF
CDR3 DNA: TGTGCCAGCAGCCCCAGAACTAGCTTTGGCTACAATGAGCAGTTCTTC

J gene: TRBJ2-7
D gene: TRBD1
V gene: TRBV28
clone size: .
CDR3 protein: CASRQGASYEQYF
CDR3 DNA: TGTGCCAGCAGACAGGGGGCCTCCTACGAGCAGTACTTC